This TCR beta chain was captured in a study of blood T cell repertoires in COVID-19. Study overall: Acute and convalescent COVID-19 samples came from the United States, Italy and Spain. PBMCs, B-cell-depleted T cells, or T cells provided the cDNA or gDNA that made up the material.

This clone appeared a few times. As originally analysed: Estimation of nucleated cell counts relied on the amplification of reference gene primers. The table came from immunoSEQ multiplex PCR; TCRdb's copy has only in-frame clones and leaves some out. Clone size and V and J calls were adopted from that table, with D and trimming inferred from the DNA. The table has about 82,000 clones, 80% seen once. Germline assignment: CDR1 ENHRY and CDR2 SYGVKD. The V segment lost 5 bases and the J segment 6 bases; nucleotides outside the gene matches: 22. There are 19 residues in the CDR3. The genes are TRBV10-3 and TRBJ2-1; 7 nucleotides line up with TRBD1. Input material: peripheral blood. The receptor was derived from a woman aged 40 to 49 with active or convalescent COVID-19. CDR3 residues: CAISRVGQGDPLKPNEQFF. The CDR3 DNA reads TGTGCCATCAGTCGCGTGGGGCAGGGGGATCCCCTTAAACCCAATGAGCAGTTCTTC.